These 18 T cell receptor beta chains were sequenced from one sample in a study of neurological immune-mediated disorders. TCRdb used MiXCR to reprocess the 5' RACE reads, holding one entry per CDR3 protein. The data hold tens of thousands of distinct CDR3 sequences, with approximately 5.1% observed a single time. Sequencing used CD4+ T cells from blood. The receptors originated from a man between 18 and 29 years old in good health.

This clonotype was counted many times. This sequence joins TRBV20-1 and TRBJ2-1; 8 nucleotides line up with TRBD2. The CDR3 has 14 residues. Germline V gene sequence: CDR1 DFQATT, CDR2 SNEGSKA (reference sequence). V lost 8 bases and J lost 4; bases outside the gene matches: 10. CDR3 loop: CSITSGGNYNEQFF. The CDR3 DNA follows: TGCAGTATTACTAGCGGTGGGAATTACAATGAGCAGTTCTTC.

This clonotype was picked up many times. The chain carries TRBV20-1 and TRBJ1-1; no reliable D call. The CDR3 has 13 amino acids. In germline, CDR1 is DFQATT, CDR2 SNEGSKA (reference sequence). Trimming shortened V by 1 base and J by 1 base, and 7 bases separated the two germline ends. This chain's CDR3 is CSARAHRNTEAFF. DNA for the CDR3: TGCAGTGCTAGAGCCCACAGGAACACTGAAGCTTTCTTT.

In this sample, this clonotype turned up many times. The chain has TRBV21-1 and TRBJ1-4; the table names TRBD1, a call not compared with the DNA. TRBV21-1 is described as a pseudogene. This CDR3 has 19 amino acids. DNA for the CDR3: TGTGCCAGCAGCAAAAGTATGGGACCCCCGACTTCAACTAATGAAAAACTGTTTTTT. Encoded protein: CASSKSMGPPTSTNEKLFF.

At least ten counts were recorded for this clonotype. This chain joins TRBV7-9 and TRBJ2-3; TRBD1 might be the D (6 bases). CDR1 SEHNR and CDR2 FQNEAQ come from the germline V gene (reference sequence). There are 16 residues in the CDR3. Trimming left V 2 bases short and J 0 bases short, with 12 bases between. CDR3 in DNA: TGTGCCAGCAGCTTAAAGGCAGGGGATAGCACAGATACGCAGTATTTT. Translation gives CASSLKAGDSTDTQYF.

In its sample, this clonotype was seen many times. This chain connects TRBV7-2 to TRBJ1-2, with D unclear. Trimming took off 3 bases at V and 0 bases at J, with 2 bases between the two ends. Germline CDR1 reads SGHTA; CDR2 reads FQGNSA. There are 12 residues in the CDR3. CDR3: CASSLSNYGYTF. Here the CDR3 DNA reads TGTGCCAGCAGCTTGTCTAACTATGGCTACACCTTC.

This clonotype has ten or more counts. The genes are TRBV28 and TRBJ2-1, with TRBD1 matching 7 bases. The V and J ends lost 4 bases and 0 bases, in that order; junction bases with no gene match: 9. Germline V gene sequence: CDR1 MDHEN, CDR2 SYDVKM. The CDR3 spans 17 residues. The CDR3 sequence is CASSSMSGGLSYNEQFF. CDR3 coding DNA: TGTGCCAGCAGTTCGATGTCAGGGGGTCTCTCCTACAATGAGCAGTTCTTC.

Within the sample, this clonotype is medium-sized. The chain joins TRBV5-1 to TRBJ1-1; 7 bases align to TRBD1. The CDR3 loop spans 15 amino acids. CDR1 is SGHRS, CDR2 YFSETQ, per germline. V lost 3 bases, J lost 4 bases, and 9 bases stayed unmatched. The CDR3 protein is CASSSTGVSGTEAFF. Here the CDR3 DNA reads TGCGCCAGCAGCTCAACAGGGGTATCGGGCACTGAAGCTTTCTTT.

The table lists this clonotype with many counts. The chain employs TRBV29-1 and TRBJ2-1; the match to TRBD1 covers 11 bases. Germline CDR1 is SQVTM and CDR2 is ANQGSEA. With 3 bases clipped from V and 8 bases from J, the junction kept 3 bases outside the gene matches. This CDR3 is built from 13 residues. This CDR3 reads CSVDGQGAYEQFF. CDR3 nucleotides: TGCAGCGTTGACGGACAGGGGGCCTATGAGCAGTTCTTC.

This clonotype was counted many times. J is TRBJ2-7 and V is TRBV5-1; TRBD1 is a possible D gene (7 bases). The germline CDR1 and CDR2 sequences are SGHRS and YFSETQ. Trimming removed 0 bases from V and 4 bases from J, with 23 bases in between. The CDR3 has 18 amino acids. The CDR3 here is CASSLADTGTAAGYEQYF. The CDR3 coding sequence is TGCGCCAGCAGCTTGGCCGACACCGGGACAGCCGCGGGATACGAGCAGTACTTC. Drawing the rest from reference TRBV5-1 and TRBJ2-7, the complete variable domain is KAGVTQTPRYLIKTRGQQVTLSCSPISGHRSVSWYQQTPGQGLQFLFEYFSETQRNKGNFPGRFSGRQFSNSRSEMNVSTLELGDSALYLCASSLADTGTAAGYEQYFGPGTRLTVT.

This clonotype was found many times. This chain joins TRBV12-3 or TRBV12-4 and TRBJ1-5; no clear D. Trimming took 5 bases from V and 0 from J, leaving 14 bases between them. The CDR3 covers 16 residues. The CDR3 loop is CASSPRAPLSNQPQHF. Here the CDR3 DNA reads TGTGCCAGCAGTCCCCGGGCCCCCCTTAGCAATCAGCCCCAGCATTTT.

This clonotype was detected ten times or more. V and J are TRBV5-1 and TRBJ2-3; 15 positions agree with TRBD2. This CDR3 region has 16 residues. Unmatched junction bases numbered 4, after V lost 4 bases and J lost 4 bases. Germline CDR1 is SGHRS and CDR2 is YFSETQ. CDR3 residues: CASSIGTSGGSDTQYF. The CDR3 DNA reads as TGCGCCAGCAGCATTGGGACTAGCGGGGGGTCAGATACGCAGTATTTT. Combining the CDR3 with reference TRBV5-1 and TRBJ2-3 gives the whole variable domain KAGVTQTPRYLIKTRGQQVTLSCSPISGHRSVSWYQQTPGQGLQFLFEYFSETQRNKGNFPGRFSGRQFSNSRSEMNVSTLELGDSALYLCASSIGTSGGSDTQYFGPGTRLTVL.

There are many counts of this clonotype. The rearrangement joins TRBV20-1 to TRBJ1-2; D is unclear. The V end lost 4 bases, the J end lost 0 bases, and 6 bases lay between the germline ends. Germline V gene lookup returns CDR1 DFQATT and CDR2 SNEGSKA (reference sequence). The length of the CDR3 is 12 residues. The CDR3: CSAKQANYGYTF. The CDR3 nucleotides are TGCAGTGCTAAACAAGCTAACTATGGCTACACCTTC.

This clonotype was counted at least ten times. V usage is TRBV5-1 and J usage is TRBJ2-5, with D tentatively TRBD2 (6 bases). The CDR3 has 14 residues. Germline CDR1 reads SGHRS; CDR2 reads YFSETQ. Trimming removed 0 bases at V and 8 bases at J, with 14 bases between. The CDR3 protein is CASSLELQEGTQYF. Here the CDR3 DNA reads TGCGCCAGCAGCTTGGAGCTACAGGAGGGAACCCAGTACTTC.

This clonotype was picked up many times. The gene calls are TRBV6-5 and TRBJ2-5; tentatively, D is TRBD1 (7 bases). The CDR3 runs to 15 residues. Deletions cut 5 bases from V and 5 bases from J, with 18 bases between. Per germline, CDR1 MNHEY and CDR2 SVGAGI. The CDR3 here is CASSGRRGQWETQYF. The CDR3 DNA sequence: TGTGCCAGCAGTGGGAGGAGGGGGCAATGGGAGACCCAGTACTTC.

This clonotype came up many times. An end of the junction does not agree with germline; a read error may underlie this. The CDR3 DNA follows: TGTGCCAGCGGCTTAGGGGGGTACAGGAGCTCCTACGAGCAGTACTTC. Translation gives CASGLGGYRSSYEQYF. V gene TRBV5-6 combines with J gene TRBJ2-7, with D perhaps TRBD1 or TRBD2 (6 bases each). The length of the CDR3 is 16 residues. In germline, CDR1 is SGHDT, CDR2 YYEEEE.

This clonotype was seen at least ten times. CDR3 in amino acids: CASSVVYRASGANVLTF. CDR3 DNA sequence: TGTGCCAGCAGTGTAGTCTACAGGGCGTCCGGGGCCAACGTCCTGACTTTC. The rearrangement joins TRBV6-1 to TRBJ2-6; TRBD1 might be the D (6 bases). CDR1 is MNHNS and CDR2 is SASEGT in the germline V gene. V was shortened by 4 bases and J by 4 bases, with 17 bases between the two germline ends. This CDR3 is built from 17 residues.

This clonotype was seen many times. The chain couples TRBV20-1 to TRBJ2-3, with 7 bases that match TRBD2. In germline, CDR1 is DFQATT, CDR2 SNEGSKA (reference sequence). The CDR3 length is 13 residues. The trim removed 5 bases at V and 6 bases at J, leaving 8 bases unmatched. CDR3 region: CSAYRLAGDTQYF. Written as DNA, the CDR3 is TGCAGTGCTTACCGACTAGCTGGTGATACGCAGTATTTT.

This clonotype appeared many times. V is TRBV9 and J is TRBJ1-4; no reliable D call. CDR3 size: 14 residues. Germline CDR1 SGDLS, CDR2 YYNGEE. V was shortened by 4 bases and J by 8 bases, with 15 bases between the two germline ends. Written as DNA, the CDR3 is TGTGCCAGCAGCCCCACGGTCTCGGGAGAAAAACTGTTTTTT. Protein: CASSPTVSGEKLFF. Looking up the rest from reference TRBV9 and TRBJ1-4 gives the full variable domain: DSGVTQTPKHLITATGQRVTLRCSPRSGDLSVYWYQQSLDQGLQFLIQYYNGEERAKGNILERFSAQQFPDLHSELNLSSLELGDSALYFCASSPTVSGEKLFFGSGTQLSVL.